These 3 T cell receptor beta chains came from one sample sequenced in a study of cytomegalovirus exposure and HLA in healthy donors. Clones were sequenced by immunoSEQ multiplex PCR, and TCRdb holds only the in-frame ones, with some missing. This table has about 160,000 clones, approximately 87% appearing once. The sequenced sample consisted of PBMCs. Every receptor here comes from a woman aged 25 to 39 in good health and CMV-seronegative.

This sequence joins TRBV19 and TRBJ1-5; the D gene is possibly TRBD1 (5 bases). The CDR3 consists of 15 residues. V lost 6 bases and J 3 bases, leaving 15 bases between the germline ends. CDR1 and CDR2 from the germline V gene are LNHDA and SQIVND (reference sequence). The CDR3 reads CASSQDRQTNQPQHF. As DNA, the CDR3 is TGTGCCAGTAGCCAGGATAGACAGACCAATCAGCCCCAGCATTTT.

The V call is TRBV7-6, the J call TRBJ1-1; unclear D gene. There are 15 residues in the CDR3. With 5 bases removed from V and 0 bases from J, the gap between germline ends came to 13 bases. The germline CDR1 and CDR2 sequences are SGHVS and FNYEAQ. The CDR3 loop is CASSPSQRMNTEAFF. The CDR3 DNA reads TGTGCCAGCAGCCCCAGCCAACGAATGAACACTGAAGCTTTCTTT. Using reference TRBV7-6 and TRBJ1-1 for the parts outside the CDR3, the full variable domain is GAGVSQSPRYKVTKRGQDVALRCDPISGHVSLYWYRQALGQGPEFLTYFNYEAQQDKSGLPNDRFSAERPEGSISTLTIQRTEQRDSAMYRCASSPSQRMNTEAFFGQGTRLTVV.

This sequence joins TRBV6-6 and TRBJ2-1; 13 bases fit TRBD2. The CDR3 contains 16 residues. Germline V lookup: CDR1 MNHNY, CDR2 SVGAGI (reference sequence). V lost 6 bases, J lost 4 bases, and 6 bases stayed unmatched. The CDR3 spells CASSRTSGSLYNEQFF. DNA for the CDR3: TGTGCCAGCAGCCGGACTAGCGGGAGCCTTTACAATGAGCAGTTCTTC.